This is a list of T cell receptor beta chains from one sample in a study of OX40 agonist ivuxolimab in advanced cancers. Repertoires were generated with immunoSEQ multiplex PCR, while TCRdb's copy carries only in-frame clones and drops some. This sample has tens of thousands of clones, with about nine tenths found just once. The input for sequencing was CD4+ or CD8+ T cells sorted from blood, taken in a trial of the OX40 agonist ivuxolimab. The source is an adult with an advanced solid tumor such as melanoma, head and neck, liver or kidney cancer. Each CDR3 is given with its conserved first and last residue. D genes are given only for firm matches. Part of the rows lack a size; the others show once, few, many or a class for expanded clones.

d_call clone_size j_call v_call cdr3_aa cdr3_nt
TRBD1 - TRBJ2-2 TRBV11-2 CASSPRTGVPGELFF TGTGCCAGCAGCCCAAGGACAGGGGTCCCAGGGGAGCTGTTTTTT
- - TRBJ2-7 TRBV5-1 CASSLGTQGPYEQYF TGCGCCAGCAGCTTGGGAACCCAGGGCCCCTACGAGCAGTACTTC
- - TRBJ2-7 TRBV7-6 CASSSLGGYEQYF TGTGCCAGCAGCTCTTTGGGGGGTTACGAGCAGTACTTC
- few TRBJ2-7 TRBV6-5 CASSLTGPTYEQYF TGTGCCAGCAGTCTTACAGGGCCCACCTACGAGCAGTACTTC
TRBD1 - TRBJ1-2 TRBV6-5 CASTKPGQGLGYTF TGTGCCAGCACCAAACCCGGACAGGGTCTTGGCTACACCTTC
TRBD2 - TRBJ2-5 TRBV5-1 CASSPRLAGETQYF TGCGCCAGCAGCCCAAGACTAGCGGGAGAGACCCAGTACTTC
- - TRBJ1-5 TRBV15 CATSRGRSNQPQHF TGTGCCACCAGCAGAGGCCGGAGCAATCAGCCCCAGCATTTT
- - TRBJ2-1 TRBV11-1 CASSLAGGYNEQFF TGTGCCAGCAGCTTAGCAGGGGGTTACAATGAGCAGTTCTTC
- - TRBJ1-2 TRBV28 CASSRPGPGYGYTF TGTGCCAGCAGCCGCCCCGGTCCGGGCTATGGCTACACCTTC
TRBD1 - TRBJ1-2 TRBV27 CASSFGTGLGYTF TGTGCCAGCAGTTTTGGGACAGGGCTAGGCTACACCTTC
- - TRBJ2-3 TRBV19 CASSIVSGTDTQYF TGTGCCAGTAGTATCGTCAGTGGCACAGATACGCAGTATTTT
TRBD1 - TRBJ1-5 TRBV28 CASSFTGENNQPQHF TGTGCCAGCAGTTTTACAGGGGAAAACAATCAGCCCCAGCATTTT
- - TRBJ1-1 TRBV27 CATQGRGDTEAFF TGTGCCACCCAAGGTAGGGGGGACACTGAAGCTTTCTTT
- once TRBJ2-7 TRBV27 CASSPTHREEQYF TGTGCCAGCAGTCCTACTCACAGGGAAGAGCAGTACTTC
TRBD1 - TRBJ2-7 TRBV5-4 CASSPTGTGKEQYF TGTGCCAGCAGCCCCACGGGGACAGGGAAAGAGCAGTACTTC
TRBD1 - TRBJ1-2 TRBV11-2 CASSQTGQGAYGYTF TGTGCCAGCAGCCAGACGGGACAGGGGGCGTATGGCTACACCTTC
TRBD2 - TRBJ2-2 TRBV5-1 CASSKPSGVNTGELFF TGCGCCAGCAGTAAACCTAGCGGAGTGAACACCGGGGAGCTGTTTTTT
- once TRBJ1-5 TRBV10-1 CASVTGRVSNQPQHF TGCGCCAGCGTGACCGGCAGGGTGAGCAATCAGCCCCAGCATTTT
- - TRBJ2-2 TRBV25-1 CASRGPGGSTGELFF TGTGCCAGCAGGGGGCCCGGAGGGAGCACCGGGGAGCTGTTTTTT
TRBD1 - TRBJ1-1 TRBV19 CARGRTGGKAFF TGTGCCAGGGGCCGGACAGGGGGCAAAGCTTTCTTT
- - TRBJ2-2 TRBV9 CASGTGLGELFF TGTGCCAGCGGCACCGGACTCGGGGAGCTGTTTTTT
TRBD1 - TRBJ1-4 TRBV19 CASKDGQASNEKLFF TGTGCCAGTAAGGACGGACAGGCGTCTAATGAAAAACTGTTTTTT
TRBD1 - TRBJ1-1 TRBV28 CASSLAGQGVGTEAFF TGTGCCAGCAGTTTGGCGGGACAGGGGGTGGGGACTGAAGCTTTCTTT
- - TRBJ1-2 TRBV27 CASSPIITPGSTVYTF TGTGCCAGCAGCCCCATCATTACTCCGGGATCCACGGTCTACACCTTC
- - TRBJ2-5 TRBV7-2 CASSFQPGVQETQYF TGTGCCAGCAGCTTTCAACCGGGAGTACAAGAGACCCAGTACTTC
- - TRBJ1-4 TRBV29-1 CSVEGARGANEKLFF TGCAGCGTTGAAGGGGCGAGGGGAGCTAATGAAAAACTGTTTTTT
- - TRBJ2-7 TRBV18 CASSPGAGQVYEQYF TGTGCCAGCTCACCAGGGGCAGGGCAGGTCTACGAGCAGTACTTC
- - TRBJ1-3 TRBV15 CATSRDTYGVNTIYF TGTGCCACCAGCAGAGATACGTACGGAGTGAACACCATATATTTT
TRBD1 - TRBJ2-2 TRBV5-1 CASSASGTGTIGELFF TGCGCCAGCAGCGCCTCTGGGACAGGGACCATCGGGGAGCTGTTTTTT
- few TRBJ2-2 TRBV5-1 CASSSRTGGTGELFF TGCGCCAGCAGCTCCCGAACTGGAGGCACCGGGGAGCTGTTTTTT
- - TRBJ2-6 TRBV6-1 CASRGSSGANVLTF TGTGCCAGCAGGGGGAGCTCTGGGGCCAACGTCCTGACTTTC
TRBD1 once TRBJ2-5 TRBV7-2 CASSPAQGAETQYF TGTGCCAGCAGCCCCGCCCAGGGGGCAGAGACCCAGTACTTC